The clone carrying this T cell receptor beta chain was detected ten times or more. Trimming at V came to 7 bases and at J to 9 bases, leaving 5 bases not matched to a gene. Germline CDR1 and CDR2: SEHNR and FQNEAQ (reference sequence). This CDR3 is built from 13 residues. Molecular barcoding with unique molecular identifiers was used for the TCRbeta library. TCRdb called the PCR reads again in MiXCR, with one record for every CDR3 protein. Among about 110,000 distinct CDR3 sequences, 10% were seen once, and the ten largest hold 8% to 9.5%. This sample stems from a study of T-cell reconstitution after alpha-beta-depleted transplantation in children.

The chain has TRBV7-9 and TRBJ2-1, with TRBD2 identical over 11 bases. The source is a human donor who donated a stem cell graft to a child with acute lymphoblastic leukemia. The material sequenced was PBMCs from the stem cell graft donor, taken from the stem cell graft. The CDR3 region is CASILAGEVEQFF. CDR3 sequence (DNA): TGTGCCAGCATACTAGCGGGAGAGGTTGAGCAGTTCTTC.